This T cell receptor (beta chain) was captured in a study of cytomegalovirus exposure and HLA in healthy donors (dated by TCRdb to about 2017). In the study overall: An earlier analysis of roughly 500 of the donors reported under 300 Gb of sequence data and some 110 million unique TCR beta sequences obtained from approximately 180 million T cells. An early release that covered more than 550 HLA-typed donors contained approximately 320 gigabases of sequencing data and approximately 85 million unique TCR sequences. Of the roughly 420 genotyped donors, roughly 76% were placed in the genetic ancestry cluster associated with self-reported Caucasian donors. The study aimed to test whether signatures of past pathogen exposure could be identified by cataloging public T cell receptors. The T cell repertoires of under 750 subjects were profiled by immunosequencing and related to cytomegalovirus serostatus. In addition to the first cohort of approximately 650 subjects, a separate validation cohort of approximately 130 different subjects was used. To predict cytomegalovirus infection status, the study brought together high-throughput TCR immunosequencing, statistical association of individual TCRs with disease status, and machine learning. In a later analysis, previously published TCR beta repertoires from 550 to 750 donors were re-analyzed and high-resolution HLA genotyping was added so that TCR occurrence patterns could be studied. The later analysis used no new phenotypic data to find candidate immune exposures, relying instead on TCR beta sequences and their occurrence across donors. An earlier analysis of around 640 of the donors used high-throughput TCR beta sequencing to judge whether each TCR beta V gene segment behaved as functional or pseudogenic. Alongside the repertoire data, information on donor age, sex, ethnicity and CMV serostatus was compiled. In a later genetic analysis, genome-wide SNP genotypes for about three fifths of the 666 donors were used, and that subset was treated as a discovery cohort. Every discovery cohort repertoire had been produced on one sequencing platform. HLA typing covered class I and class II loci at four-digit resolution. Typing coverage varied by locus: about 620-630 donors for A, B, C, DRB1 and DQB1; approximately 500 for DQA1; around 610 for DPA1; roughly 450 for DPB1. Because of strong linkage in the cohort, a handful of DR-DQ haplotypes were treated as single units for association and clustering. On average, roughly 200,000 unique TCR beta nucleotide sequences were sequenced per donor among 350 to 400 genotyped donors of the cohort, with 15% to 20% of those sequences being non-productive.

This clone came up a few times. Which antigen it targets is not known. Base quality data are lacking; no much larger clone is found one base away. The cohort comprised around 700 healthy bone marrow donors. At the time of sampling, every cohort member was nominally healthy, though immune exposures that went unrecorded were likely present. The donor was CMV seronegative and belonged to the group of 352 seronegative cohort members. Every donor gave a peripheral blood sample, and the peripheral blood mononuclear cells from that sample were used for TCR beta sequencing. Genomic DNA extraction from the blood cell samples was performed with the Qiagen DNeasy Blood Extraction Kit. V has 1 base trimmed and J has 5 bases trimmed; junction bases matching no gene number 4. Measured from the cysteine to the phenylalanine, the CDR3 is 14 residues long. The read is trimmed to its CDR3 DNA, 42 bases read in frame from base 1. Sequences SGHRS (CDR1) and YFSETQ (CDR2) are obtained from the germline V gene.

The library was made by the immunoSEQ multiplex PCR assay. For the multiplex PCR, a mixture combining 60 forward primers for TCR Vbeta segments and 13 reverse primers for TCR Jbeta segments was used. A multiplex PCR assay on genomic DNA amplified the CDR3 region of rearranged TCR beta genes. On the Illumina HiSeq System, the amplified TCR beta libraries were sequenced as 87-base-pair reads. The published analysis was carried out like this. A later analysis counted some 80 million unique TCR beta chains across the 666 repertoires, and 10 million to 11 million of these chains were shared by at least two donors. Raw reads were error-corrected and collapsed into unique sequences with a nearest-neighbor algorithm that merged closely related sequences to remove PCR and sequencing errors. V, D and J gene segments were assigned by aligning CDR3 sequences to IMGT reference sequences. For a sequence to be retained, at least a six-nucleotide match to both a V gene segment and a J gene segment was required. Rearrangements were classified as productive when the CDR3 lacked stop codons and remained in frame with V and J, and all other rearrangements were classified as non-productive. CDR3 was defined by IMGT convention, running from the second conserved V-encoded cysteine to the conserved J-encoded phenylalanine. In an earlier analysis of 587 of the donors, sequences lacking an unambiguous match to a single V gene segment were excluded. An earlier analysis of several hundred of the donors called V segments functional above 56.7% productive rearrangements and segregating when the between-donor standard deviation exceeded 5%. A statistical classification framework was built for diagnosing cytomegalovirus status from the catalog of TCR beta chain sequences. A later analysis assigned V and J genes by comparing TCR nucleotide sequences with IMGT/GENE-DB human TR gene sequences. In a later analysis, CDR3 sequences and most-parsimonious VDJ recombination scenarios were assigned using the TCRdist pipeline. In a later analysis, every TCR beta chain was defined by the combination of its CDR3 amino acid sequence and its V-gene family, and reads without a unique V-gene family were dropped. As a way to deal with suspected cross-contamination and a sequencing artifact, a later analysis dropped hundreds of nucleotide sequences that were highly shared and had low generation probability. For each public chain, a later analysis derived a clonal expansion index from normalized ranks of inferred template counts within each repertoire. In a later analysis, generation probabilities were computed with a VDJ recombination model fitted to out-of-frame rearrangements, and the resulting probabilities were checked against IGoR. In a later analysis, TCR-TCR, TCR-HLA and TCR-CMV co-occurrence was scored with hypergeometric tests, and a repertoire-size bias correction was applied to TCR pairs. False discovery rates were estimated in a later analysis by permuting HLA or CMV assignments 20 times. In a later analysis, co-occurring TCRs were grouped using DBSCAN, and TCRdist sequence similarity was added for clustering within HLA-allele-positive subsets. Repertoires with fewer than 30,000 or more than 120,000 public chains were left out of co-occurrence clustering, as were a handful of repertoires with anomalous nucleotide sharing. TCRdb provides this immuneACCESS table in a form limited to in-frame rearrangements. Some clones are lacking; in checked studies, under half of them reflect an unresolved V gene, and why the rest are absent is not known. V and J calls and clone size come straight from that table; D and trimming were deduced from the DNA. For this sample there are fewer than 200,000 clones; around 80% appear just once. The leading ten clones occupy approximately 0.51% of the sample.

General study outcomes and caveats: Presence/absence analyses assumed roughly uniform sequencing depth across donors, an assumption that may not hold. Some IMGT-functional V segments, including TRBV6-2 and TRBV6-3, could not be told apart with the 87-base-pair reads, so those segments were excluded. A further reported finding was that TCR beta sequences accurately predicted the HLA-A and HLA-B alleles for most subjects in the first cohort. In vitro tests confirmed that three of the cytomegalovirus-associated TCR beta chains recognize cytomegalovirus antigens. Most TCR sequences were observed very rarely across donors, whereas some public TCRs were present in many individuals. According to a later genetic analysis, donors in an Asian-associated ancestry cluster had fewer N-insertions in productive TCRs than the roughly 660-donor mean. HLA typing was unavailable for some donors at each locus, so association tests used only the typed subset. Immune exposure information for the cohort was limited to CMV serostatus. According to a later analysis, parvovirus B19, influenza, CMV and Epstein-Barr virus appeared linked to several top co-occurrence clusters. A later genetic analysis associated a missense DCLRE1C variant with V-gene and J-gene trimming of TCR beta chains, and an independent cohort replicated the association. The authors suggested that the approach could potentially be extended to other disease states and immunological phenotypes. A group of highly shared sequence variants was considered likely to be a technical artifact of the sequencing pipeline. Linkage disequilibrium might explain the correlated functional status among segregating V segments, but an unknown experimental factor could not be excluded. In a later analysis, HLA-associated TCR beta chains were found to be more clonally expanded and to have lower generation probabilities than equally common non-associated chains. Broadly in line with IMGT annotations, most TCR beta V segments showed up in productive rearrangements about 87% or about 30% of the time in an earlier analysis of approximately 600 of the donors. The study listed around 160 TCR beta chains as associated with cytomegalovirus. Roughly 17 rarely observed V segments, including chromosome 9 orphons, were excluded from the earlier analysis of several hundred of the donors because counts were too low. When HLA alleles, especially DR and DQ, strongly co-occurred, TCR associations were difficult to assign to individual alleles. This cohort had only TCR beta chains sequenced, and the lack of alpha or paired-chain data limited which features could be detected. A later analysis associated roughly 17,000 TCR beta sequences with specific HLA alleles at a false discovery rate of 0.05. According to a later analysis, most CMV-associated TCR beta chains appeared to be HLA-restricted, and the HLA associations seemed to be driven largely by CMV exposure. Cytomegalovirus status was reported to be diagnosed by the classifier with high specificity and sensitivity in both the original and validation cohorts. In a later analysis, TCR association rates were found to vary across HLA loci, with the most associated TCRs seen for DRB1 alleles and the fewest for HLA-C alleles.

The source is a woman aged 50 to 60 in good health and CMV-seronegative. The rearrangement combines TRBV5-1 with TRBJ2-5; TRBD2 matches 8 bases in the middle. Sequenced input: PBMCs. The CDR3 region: CASSLYGGGETQYF. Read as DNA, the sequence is TGCGCCAGCAGCTTGTATGGCGGGGGGGAGACCCAGTACTTC.